These 10 T cell receptor beta chains originate from one sample sequenced in a study of T cell changes during pregnancy in multiple sclerosis. Assay used: immunoSEQ multiplex PCR; TCRdb lists only in-frame clones, some missing. The table lists under 80,000 clones, more than 90% of them singletons, with 3.7% in the top ten. This material consisted of peripheral blood, taken after pregnancy. The receptors here all came from a female donor in good health, enrolled as a control in a pregnancy study.

The chain couples TRBV6-5 to TRBJ2-2; 8 bases line up with TRBD2. The CDR3 spans 16 residues. The junction had 7 bases not matched to a gene; V was cut back by 1 base and J by 6 bases. Germline CDR1 and CDR2: MNHEY and SVGAGI. This CDR3 is CASSYFSGGAAGELFF. CDR3 bases: TGTGCCAGCAGTTACTTCTCGGGGGGGGCCGCCGGGGAGCTGTTTTTT.

The chain has TRBV27 and TRBJ1-2; TRBD1 matches at 7 bases. The CDR3 covers 13 residues. Germline-derived CDR1 and CDR2 are MNHEY and SMNVEV (reference sequence). J lost 4 bases, V lost 6 bases, and 5 bases had no gene match. The DNA for the CDR3 is TGTGCCAGCAGGCCACAGGGGCGCTATGGCTACACCTTC. The encoded protein is CASRPQGRYGYTF.

The chain couples TRBV28 to TRBJ2-7; 12 nucleotides match TRBD2. The CDR3 is 13 residues long. V shed 6 bases and J 6 bases; nucleotides not matched to a gene: 3. Germline V gene data show CDR1 as MDHEN and CDR2 as SYDVKM. The CDR3 DNA is TGTGCCAGCAGGAGACTAGCGGGGGTCGAGCAGTACTTC. This encodes CASRRLAGVEQYF.

This chain connects TRBV6-1 to TRBJ1-2, with 9 bases fitting TRBD1. This CDR3 is 14 amino acids long. V was clipped by 4 bases and J by 6 bases; unmatched bases: 6. Per the germline V gene, CDR1 is MNHNS and CDR2 is SASEGT. DNA for the CDR3: TGTGCCAGCAGTGTCCGCCGGGACAGGGATGGCTACACCTTC. Residues: CASSVRRDRDGYTF.

This rearrangement joins TRBV4-1 to TRBJ1-3; D remains ambiguous. Trimming pared 2 bases from V and 4 bases from J, leaving 12 bases between. The germline CDR1 and CDR2 sequences are MGHRA and YSYEKL. This CDR3 has 15 amino acids. The CDR3 DNA reads TGCGCCAGCAGCCAACCGAGGAGCTTAGGAAACACCATATATTTT. Translating gives CASSQPRSLGNTIYF.

The CDR3 DNA reads as TGTGCCAGTAGGAACGGTCCCCGGAGCGAGCAGTACTTC. The encoded protein is CASRNGPRSEQYF. The gene calls are TRBV19 and TRBJ2-7, with D unresolved. The CDR3 contains 13 residues. Germline-derived CDR1 and CDR2 are LNHDA and SQIVND (reference sequence). V was shortened by 6 bases and J by 6 bases, with 15 bases between the two germline ends.

The chain carries TRBV1 and TRBJ2-7; the tabulated D call, TRBD1, remains unverified against the DNA. TRBV1 is termed a pseudogene. This CDR3 is built from 17 residues. The CDR3 sequence: CTSSLLRVRGDSYEQYF. The CDR3 DNA reads TGCACCAGCAGCCTACTAAGGGTCAGGGGGGACTCCTACGAGCAGTACTTC.

J is TRBJ2-1 and V is TRBV10-3, with 7 bases identical to TRBD1. V lost 5 bases, J lost 1 base, and 23 bases stayed unmatched. CDR1 and CDR2 from the germline V gene are ENHRY and SYGVKD. The CDR3 covers 21 residues. This CDR3 is CAISKPTGLNSNPISYNEQFF. The DNA for the CDR3 is TGTGCCATCAGTAAGCCGACAGGGTTAAATAGCAATCCTATTTCCTACAATGAGCAGTTCTTC.

Comments on this clone: Other DNA sequences in the sample encode the same CDR3. The chain uses TRBV7-2 and TRBJ2-7, with D unclear. This CDR3 is built from 11 residues. V was cut by 2 bases and J by 4 bases, with 3 bases left in between. Germline values: CDR1 SGHTA, CDR2 FQGNSA. CDR3 sequence reads: CASSLYYEQYF. CDR3 nucleotide sequence: TGTGCCAGCAGCTTATATTACGAGCAGTACTTC.

This rearrangement joins TRBV7-2 to TRBJ2-3; no reliable D call. This CDR3 spans 14 amino acids. Germline CDR1 is SGHTA and CDR2 is FQGNSA. The V end was cut by 1 base, the J end by 3 bases, with 8 bases between. In nucleotides, the CDR3 is TGTGCCAGCAGCTTAGTTAGTTCAACAGATACGCAGTATTTT. This translates into CASSLVSSTDTQYF. Full variable domain (remainder filled in from reference TRBV7-2 and TRBJ2-3): GAGVSQSPSNKVTEKGKDVELRCDPISGHTALYWYRQSLGQGLEFLIYFQGNSAPDKSGLPSDRFSAERTGGSVSTLTIQRTQQEDSAVYLCASSLVSSTDTQYFGPGTRLTVL.